Presented here are 13 T cell receptor beta chains from one specimen sequenced in a study of T cells after yellow fever vaccination. In TCRdb, the 5' RACE reads were re-called with MiXCR into one record per CDR3 protein. The sample has 200,000 to 300,000 distinct CDR3 sequences; 10% to 15% are singletons. The sequenced sample was CD4+ T cells sorted from PBMCs, obtained 45 days after the yellow fever booster vaccination. Source of these receptors: a man in his thirties or forties who received the YFV17D yellow fever vaccine.

V and J are TRBV6-2 or TRBV6-3 and TRBJ2-7; TRBD2 agrees at 9 bases. The V gene end was trimmed by 8 bases and the J gene end by 6 bases; junction bases not matched to a gene: 14. Germline lookup yields CDR1 MNHEY and CDR2 SVGEGT. CDR3 length: 15 residues. This CDR3 is CASSLAGQRGGEQYF. The DNA for the CDR3 is TGTGCCAGCTCACTAGCGGGCCAACGAGGGGGCGAGCAGTACTTC.

The V and J genes are TRBV12-5 and TRBJ2-3; D is uncertain. Trimming took off 2 bases at V and 6 bases at J, with 9 bases between the two ends. CDR1 and CDR2 from the germline V gene are LGHNT and FRNRAP. The CDR3 loop spans 13 amino acids. The CDR3 loop reads CASGLSGMDTQYF. DNA for the CDR3: TGTGCTAGTGGTTTGTCCGGAATGGATACGCAGTATTTT.

The chain joins TRBV5-6 to TRBJ1-2; a weak D match, TRBD1 (6 bases). Between the trimmed V and J ends, which lost 5 bases and 8 bases, there was a span of 16 bases. CDR1 and CDR2 (germline): SGHDT, YYEEEE. CDR3 length: 13 residues. The chain's CDR3 is CASSPTLGGGYTF. Here the CDR3 DNA reads TGTGCCAGCAGTCCCACTCTAGGGGGGGGCTACACCTTC.

This chain connects TRBV27 to TRBJ1-2; TRBD1 matches 7 bases. Germline CDR1 is MNHEY and CDR2 is SMNVEV (reference sequence). V was clipped by 3 bases and J by 8 bases; unmatched bases: 9. The CDR3 spans 14 residues. Here the CDR3 reads CASSLRQGSRGYTF. The DNA for the CDR3 is TGTGCCAGCAGTTTGAGACAGGGATCGAGGGGCTACACCTTC.

V usage is TRBV5-4 and J usage is TRBJ2-5, with D perhaps matching TRBD2 (5 bases). Germline CDR1 and CDR2: SGHNT and YYREEE (reference sequence). There are 15 residues in the CDR3. V gave up 0 bases and J gave up 2 bases, with 11 bases separating them. The CDR3 coding sequence is TGTGCCAGCAGCTTGGGCGGCGACTATCAAGAGACCCAGTACTTC. It translates to CASSLGGDYQETQYF. The entire variable domain, with the rest obtained from reference TRBV5-4 and TRBJ2-5, is as follows: ETGVTQSPTHLIKTRGQQVTLRCSSQSGHNTVSWYQQALGQGPQFIFQYYREEENGRGNFPPRFSGLQFPNYSSELNVNALELDDSALYLCASSLGGDYQETQYFGPGTRLLVL.

The CDR3 spells CASGSGAGYEQYF. DNA for the CDR3: TGTGCCAGCGGGTCGGGAGCGGGGTACGAGCAGTACTTC. V gene TRBV12-3 or TRBV12-4 combines with J gene TRBJ2-7; 7 bases match TRBD2. The CDR3 covers 13 residues. Losses at the gene ends were 8 bases for V and 4 bases for J; bases not matched to a gene: 8.

The CDR3 loop is CAWTTLNTDTQYF. For the CDR3, the DNA is TGTGCCTGGACCACGTTGAACACAGATACGCAGTATTTT. This chain connects TRBV30 to TRBJ2-3; D is ambiguous. Trimming took 4 bases from V and 2 from J, leaving 10 bases between them. CDR1 and CDR2 from the germline V gene are GTSNPN and SVGIG (reference sequence). The CDR3 runs to 13 residues. The full variable domain, rest sourced from reference TRBV30 and TRBJ2-3, is SQTIHQWPATLVQPVGSPLSLECTVEGTSNPNLYWYRQAAGRGLQLLFYSVGIGQISSEVPQNLSASRPQDRQFILSSKKLLLSDSGFYLCAWTTLNTDTQYFGPGTRLTVL.

V is TRBV7-8 and J is TRBJ2-1; 12 bases line up with TRBD2. V lost 5 bases and J lost 8; bases outside the gene matches: 7. There are 15 residues in the CDR3. Germline V gives CDR1 SGHVS, CDR2 FQNEAQ. CDR3 protein: CASSETSGRSDEQFF. In DNA form, the CDR3 reads TGTGCCAGCAGCGAAACTAGCGGGAGGAGCGATGAGCAGTTCTTC. The full variable domain, rest sourced from reference TRBV7-8 and TRBJ2-1, is GAGVSQSPRYKVAKRGQDVALRCDPISGHVSLFWYQQALGQGPEFLTYFQNEAQLDKSGLPSDRFFAERPEGSVSTLKIQRTQQEDSAVYLCASSETSGRSDEQFFGPGTRLTVL.

The V and J genes are TRBV30 and TRBJ2-7; D may be TRBD1 (5 bases). Trimming took off 0 bases at V and 4 bases at J, with 7 bases between the two ends. Germline V lookup: CDR1 GTSNPN, CDR2 SVGIG (reference sequence). CDR3 length equals 12 residues. The CDR3 sequence is CAWSVQVYEQYF. The CDR3 nucleotides are TGTGCCTGGAGTGTACAGGTGTACGAGCAGTACTTC.

The chain combines TRBV7-2 with TRBJ2-7; D is tentatively TRBD1 or TRBD2 (5 bases each). V was pared by 1 base and J by 7 bases, with 14 bases between. The CDR3 loop spans 14 amino acids. Germline loops: CDR1 SGHTA, CDR2 FQGNSA. CDR3 loop: CASSLDWDGLEQYF. The CDR3 region has the DNA TGTGCCAGCAGCTTAGATTGGGACGGTCTGGAGCAGTACTTC.

A few counts support this clonotype. V gene TRBV7-2 combines with J gene TRBJ2-7; possible D gene TRBD1, 5 bases. Trimming took 5 bases from V and 3 from J, leaving 14 bases between them. From germline, CDR1 is SGHTA and CDR2 FQGNSA. The CDR3 has 14 amino acids. The chain's CDR3 is CASSGRGTVYEQYF. The CDR3 bases are TGTGCCAGCAGCGGTAGGGGCACCGTCTACGAGCAGTACTTC.

J is TRBJ1-1 and V is TRBV7-6, with D unresolved. The V gene's germline CDR1 is SGHVS and CDR2 FNYEAQ. V lost 5 bases, J lost 0 bases, and 13 bases lay in between. The CDR3 runs to 15 residues. The CDR3 nucleotides read TGTGCCAGCAGCCGGCTCCGGGTCATGAACACTGAAGCTTTCTTT. It translates to CASSRLRVMNTEAFF.

The chain couples TRBV12-3 or TRBV12-4 to TRBJ2-2; D call uncertain. V lost 6 bases and J lost 8, with 10 bases in between. The CDR3 runs 12 residues. The CDR3 coding sequence is TGTGCCAGCAGCTTCCTTGAGGGGGAGCTGTTTTTT. It specifies CASSFLEGELFF.